What follows is one T cell receptor (beta chain) and its context. Its antigen is currently unknown. TCRdb's copy holds only in-frame clones and misses some; the assay was immunoSEQ multiplex PCR. The sample comprises about 2.3 million clones, 85% to 95% of which are singletons, and 0.3% to 0.4% rests with the top ten. The germline gives CDR1 MNHEY, CDR2 SVGAGI. The CDR3 consists of 16 residues. V shed 4 bases and J 0 bases; nucleotides not matched to a gene: 2. The sample belongs to a study of shared clonotypes between healthy human individuals. Points from the study as a whole: Generation probabilities were higher for clonotypes shared across all four sorted-subset donors than for unshared ones. For naive CD4 cells, approximately 5% of clonotypes were shared across a few donors. In having few donors, the study represented limited genetic and exposure-history diversity.

Donors comprised only Caucasian adults living in Nashville, Tennessee. The source is a man younger than 30 in good health. Some clones in this sample may be carry-over from other donors' samples. The sample taken for sequencing was naive CD4+ T cells from PBMCs. Stated subset: CD45RA+ positively selected. The chain links TRBV6-5 to TRBJ2-4, with 11 bases that match TRBD1. DNA of the CDR3: TGTGCCAGCAGTTGGGGACAGGGGGTAGCCAAAAACATTCAGTACTTC. This sequence encodes CASSWGQGVAKNIQYF.